This T cell receptor (beta chain) was sequenced for a study of cytotoxic CD8 clonotypes in ibrutinib-treated CLL. Germline assignment: CDR1 MGHDK and CDR2 SYGVNS. The CDR3 loop spans 13 amino acids. Trimming cost V 3 bases and J 3 bases, with 8 bases left between them. TCRdb's table, derived via immunoSEQ multiplex PCR, lists solely in-frame clones and lacks some. The sample yields fewer than 400,000 clones, roughly 67% seen once. The source was PBMCs, collected after 36 months of ibrutinib treatment. The chain uses TRBV25-1 and TRBJ1-1, with unresolved D. The receptor's source is a human donor with chronic lymphocytic leukemia. The CDR3 sequence: CASSEPHYTEAFF. The CDR3 bases are TGTGCCAGCAGTGAGCCCCACTACACTGAAGCTTTCTTT.